The 4 T cell receptor beta chains presented below share a single source sample, sequenced in a study of blood T cell repertoires in COVID-19 (dated by TCRdb to the early 2020s). Libraries were constructed by the immunoSEQ multiplex PCR assay. TCRdb retrieved this table from immuneACCESS and kept in-frame rearrangements only. Not all clones are present; in checked studies, unresolved V genes account for under half, and no reason is known for the remainder. The sample yields fewer than 300,000 clones; roughly 79% were counted once. In total, the top ten clones hold around 3.2% of the sample. Sequenced: peripheral blood. These receptors were collected from a woman aged 55-69 years with active or convalescent COVID-19.

This clone was detected once. This sequence joins TRBV5-1 and TRBJ2-1, with TRBD2 matching 10 bases. Germline V gene lookup returns CDR1 SGHRS and CDR2 YFSETQ. This CDR3 has 17 amino acids. J was trimmed by 2 bases and V by 2 bases; bases with no gene match: 7. CDR3 coding DNA: TGCGCCAGCAGCTTTAGGCCTAGCGGGGGAACCTACAATGAGCAGTTCTTC. Protein sequence: CASSFRPSGGTYNEQFF.

The rearrangement uses TRBV19 and TRBJ2-1; 12 bases line up with TRBD2. Germline CDR1 reads LNHDA; CDR2 reads SQIVND (reference sequence). With 5 bases clipped from V and 8 bases from J, the junction kept 7 bases outside the gene matches. This CDR3 spans 15 amino acids. As DNA, the CDR3 is TGTGCCAGTAGTCGCCTAGCGGGGGGGCCTGATGAGCAGTTCTTC. This encodes CASSRLAGGPDEQFF.

This chain uses TRBV10-3 with TRBJ1-2, with 7 positions matching TRBD1. There are 14 residues in the CDR3. Trimming took 5 bases from V and 4 from J; bases not matched to a gene: 7. Germline V lookup: CDR1 ENHRY, CDR2 SYGVKD. The CDR3 here is CAISLTGDGYGYTF. In DNA form, the CDR3 reads TGTGCCATCAGTCTCACAGGGGATGGCTATGGCTACACCTTC.

In nucleotides, the CDR3 is TGTGCCAGCTCACCAGTTACTAGCGGGGGGGCCCCCTACGAGCAGTACTTC. Amino acids: CASSPVTSGGAPYEQYF. The V gene is TRBV18, the J gene TRBJ2-7; 13 nucleotides agree with TRBD2. Germline CDR1 reads KGHSH; CDR2 reads LQKENI. The CDR3 sequence is 17 residues long. After removal of 2 bases from V and 2 bases from J, the junction contained 6 bases not matched to a gene.